The clone carrying this T cell receptor beta chain has only a few counts. Its antigen is undetermined. TCRdb reprocessed the reads via MiXCR and lists one record per CDR3 protein. The sample yields approximately 700,000 distinct CDR3 sequences, less than 40% seen once. The ends were cut back, 0 bases at V and 6 bases at J, with 9 bases in the middle. The CDR3 totals 14 residues. Germline lookup yields CDR1 SNHLY and CDR2 FYNNEI. These data are taken from a study of T cell repertoires in cytomegalovirus infection. General study findings and limits: Dominating the ex vivo response were HLA-C-restricted CMV-specific TCR beta clonotypes.

Sample: PBMCs. The TCR originated in a human donor in good health (CMV status not recorded). Some clones in this sample may be carry-over from other donors' samples. This chain connects TRBV2 to TRBJ2-1, with D possibly being TRBD2 (5 bases). In DNA, the CDR3 is TGTGCCAGCAGTGAAGCGGGAGCGTTCAATGAGCAGTTCTTC. Its protein is CASSEAGAFNEQFF.